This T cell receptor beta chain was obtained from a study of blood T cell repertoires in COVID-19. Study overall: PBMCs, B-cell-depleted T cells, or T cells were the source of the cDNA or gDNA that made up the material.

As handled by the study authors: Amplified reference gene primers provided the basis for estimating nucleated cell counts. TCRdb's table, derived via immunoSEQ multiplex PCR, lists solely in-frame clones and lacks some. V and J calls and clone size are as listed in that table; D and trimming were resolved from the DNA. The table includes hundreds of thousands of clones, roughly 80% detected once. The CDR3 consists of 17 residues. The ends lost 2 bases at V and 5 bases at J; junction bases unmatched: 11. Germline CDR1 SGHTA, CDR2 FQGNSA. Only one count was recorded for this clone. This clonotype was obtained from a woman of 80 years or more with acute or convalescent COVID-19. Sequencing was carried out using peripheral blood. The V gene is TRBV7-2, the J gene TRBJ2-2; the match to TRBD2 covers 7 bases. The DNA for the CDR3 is TGTGCCAGCAGCTTAATACCCGGACTAGGGCGAACCGGGGAGCTGTTTTTT. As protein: CASSLIPGLGRTGELFF.